These T cell receptor beta chains were read from a single sample in a study of blood T cell repertoires in COVID-19. Here immunoSEQ multiplex PCR was the method, and the copy in TCRdb shows in-frame clones only, minus some. There are about 150,000 clones in the sample; roughly 87% occur only once, and around 4.6% lies in the top ten. Sequenced material: peripheral blood. The receptor set was obtained from a human donor in a cohort sampled during active COVID-19. Both conserved end residues are part of each CDR3. The order of the fields is clone size, J gene, D gene, V gene, CDR3 protein, CDR3 DNA. D genes are given only for firm matches. Clone sizes are given selectively: once, few, many, or a class where the clone is expanded.

NA | TRBJ1-4 | TRBD1 | TRBV3-1/TRBV3-2 | CASSQDLGQGGEKLFF | TGTGCCAGCAGCCAAGATTTGGGACAGGGTGGCGAAAAACTGTTTTTT
NA | TRBJ1-5 | NA | TRBV4-1 | CASSQALMGRSNQPQHF | TGCGCCAGCAGCCAAGCTCTGATGGGGCGAAGCAATCAGCCCCAGCATTTT
NA | TRBJ1-6 | NA | TRBV11-3 | CASSQTRGGSSPLHF | TGTGCCAGCAGCCAGACCCGGGGAGGTAGCTCACCCCTCCACTTT
NA | TRBJ1-1 | TRBD1 | TRBV18 | CASSPVDRGVDAFF | TGTGCCAGCTCACCTGTAGACAGGGGTGTTGACGCTTTCTTT
NA | TRBJ1-3 | NA | TRBV9 | CASSAQQGYSGNTIYF | TGTGCCAGCAGCGCCCAACAGGGCTACTCTGGAAACACCATATATTTT
NA | TRBJ1-1 | NA | TRBV7-3 | CASSSAGGTEAFF | TGTGCCAGCAGCTCCGCGGGGGGGACTGAAGCTTTCTTT
NA | TRBJ2-3 | NA | TRBV28 | CASPKFLGQGFTDTQYF | TGTGCCAGCCCCAAATTTTTGGGGCAGGGGTTCACAGATACGCAGTATTTT
NA | TRBJ1-1 | NA | TRBV27 | CASSAFFQGNTEAFF | TGTGCCAGCAGTGCGTTTTTCCAGGGGAACACTGAAGCTTTCTTT
NA | TRBJ1-1 | NA | TRBV5-4 | CASSLGSGGPNTEAFF | TGTGCCAGCAGCTTGGGTAGCGGGGGACCGAACACTGAAGCTTTCTTT
NA | TRBJ2-1 | NA | TRBV5-4 | CASSGRENEQFF | TGTGCCAGCAGCGGACGGGAGAATGAGCAGTTCTTC
few | TRBJ2-7 | NA | TRBV7-2 | CASSLRQSSYEQYF | TGTGCCAGCAGCTTACGACAGAGCTCCTACGAGCAGTACTTC
NA | TRBJ2-7 | NA | TRBV7-2 | CASSLPVPYEQYF | TGTGCCAGCAGCTTACCAGTACCCTACGAGCAGTACTTC
few | TRBJ2-1 | NA | TRBV29-1 | CSVELVDEQFF | TGCAGCGTTGAACTAGTTGACGAGCAGTTCTTC
NA | TRBJ2-1 | NA | TRBV19 | CASSIDLGRGQFF | TGTGCCAGTAGTATAGATCTTGGCAGAGGGCAGTTCTTC
NA | TRBJ1-4 | NA | TRBV7-8 | CASSLAPGGVDEKLFF | TGTGCCAGCAGCTTAGCGCCGGGGGGAGTCGACGAAAAACTGTTTTTT
NA | TRBJ2-5 | NA | TRBV2 | CASSATSFETQYF | TGTGCCAGCAGTGCGACTAGTTTTGAGACCCAGTACTTC
NA | TRBJ2-1 | TRBD2 | TRBV11-3 | CASSLASGSYNEQFF | TGTGCCAGCAGCTTAGCTAGCGGGAGCTACAATGAGCAGTTCTTC
NA | TRBJ2-1 | NA | TRBV7-9 | CASSGDSLTHSEQFF | TGTGCCAGCAGCGGGGACTCCCTCACCCACAGTGAGCAGTTCTTC
NA | TRBJ2-1 | NA | TRBV7-3 | CASSPDLSSYNEQFF | TGTGCCAGCAGCCCCGACTTGAGCTCCTACAATGAGCAGTTCTTC
NA | TRBJ2-5 | NA | TRBV9 | CASSVRDNQETQYF | TGTGCCAGCAGCGTTAGGGACAACCAAGAGACCCAGTACTTC
NA | TRBJ1-1 | TRBD1 | TRBV4-1 | CASSRSTGGTEAFF | TGCGCCAGCAGCCGATCGACAGGGGGCACTGAAGCTTTCTTT
NA | TRBJ2-7 | NA | TRBV30 | CAWSAGAYEQYF | TGTGCCTGGAGTGCCGGGGCCTACGAGCAGTACTTC
NA | TRBJ1-1 | TRBD1 | TRBV6-5 | CASSYWGQSNEAFF | TGTGCCAGCAGTTATTGGGGACAGAGTAATGAAGCTTTCTTT
NA | TRBJ1-2 | TRBD1 | TRBV27 | CASSLQGAHGYTF | TGTGCCAGCAGTTTACAGGGGGCGCATGGCTACACCTTC
NA | TRBJ2-3 | TRBD2 | TRBV5-1 | CASSRSGTSGVTDTQYF | TGCGCCAGCAGCCGGAGTGGTACTAGCGGAGTCACAGATACGCAGTATTTT
once | TRBJ1-2 | TRBD1 | TRBV28 | CASSLSGTAYGYTF | TGTGCCAGCAGTTTAAGTGGGACAGCCTATGGCTACACCTTC